This T cell receptor (beta chain) was profiled in a study of Graves' ophthalmopathy and Graves' hyperthyroidism. RNA transcripts were the template, and TCR beta CDR3 regions were amplified from them. HTBI-primed RT-PCR formed the first round, and a multiplex PCR formed the second. Via MiXCR, TCRdb re-called the multiplex PCR reads, giving one row per CDR3 protein. The data show some 390,000 distinct CDR3 sequences, about 18% seen once. This clonotype was seen at least ten times. CDR1 and CDR2 (germline): GTSNPN, SVGIG (reference sequence). CDR3 length: 16 residues. V gave up 0 bases and J gave up 1 base, with 15 bases separating them.

Sequencing used peripheral blood. The chain recombines TRBV30 with TRBJ1-1; no definite D call. The TCR was taken from a young woman with Graves' ophthalmopathy. The CDR3 DNA is TGTGCCTGGAGTGTACGGTGGAGGCGCAAGAACACTGAAGCTTTCTTT. Its protein product is CAWSVRWRRKNTEAFF.